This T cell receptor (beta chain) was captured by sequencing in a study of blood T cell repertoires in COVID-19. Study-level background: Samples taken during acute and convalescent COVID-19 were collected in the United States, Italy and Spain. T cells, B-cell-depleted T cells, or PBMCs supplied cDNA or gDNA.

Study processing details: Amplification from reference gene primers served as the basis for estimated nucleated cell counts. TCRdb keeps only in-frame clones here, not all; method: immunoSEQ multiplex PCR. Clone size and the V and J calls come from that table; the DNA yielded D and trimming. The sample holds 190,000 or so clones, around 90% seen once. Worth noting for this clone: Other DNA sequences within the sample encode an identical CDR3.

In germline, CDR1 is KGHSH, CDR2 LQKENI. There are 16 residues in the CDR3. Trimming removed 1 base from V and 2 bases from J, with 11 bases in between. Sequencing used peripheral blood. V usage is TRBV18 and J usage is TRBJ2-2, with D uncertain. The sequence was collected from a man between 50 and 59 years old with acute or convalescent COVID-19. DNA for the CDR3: TGTGCCAGCTCACCACTAACCGGGTCCAACACCGGGGAGCTGTTTTTT. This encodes CASSPLTGSNTGELFF.